This is a list of T cell receptor beta chains from one sample in a study of follicular helper T cells after annual influenza vaccination. Profiled with immunoSEQ multiplex PCR; TCRdb holds only in-frame clones, not every one. The sample yields some 6,000 clones, 82% seen once. Sequencing was performed on CXCR5- memory CD4+ T cells sorted from blood, taken on the day of influenza vaccination. The source is an adult who received the influenza vaccine. Both conserved end residues are part of each CDR3. The order of the fields is CDR3 DNA, CDR3 protein, clone size, V gene, D gene, J gene, CDR3 length. D genes are given only for firm matches. Clone size is shown for a subset of rows, as once, few, many or a class of expanded clone.

TGTGCCAGCAGCTTGGGTCCTCCGACGGATACGCAGTATTTT,CASSLGPPTDTQYF,once,TRBV11-3,-,TRBJ2-3,14
TGTGCCAGCATTATAGACAGGGCTGGGCAGCCCCAGCATTTT,CASIIDRAGQPQHF,-,TRBV2,TRBD1,TRBJ1-5,14
TGTGCCAGTAGTATGGGTCTTTCACCCCTCCACTTT,CASSMGLSPLHF,-,TRBV19,-,TRBJ1-6,12
TGTGCCAGCAGCTTAGATCGTAGGGGACTCACCACAGATACGCAGTATTTT,CASSLDRRGLTTDTQYF,-,TRBV11-3,-,TRBJ2-3,17
TGTGCCGGATCGGACCCCGGGGAGCTGTTTTTT,CAGSDPGELFF,-,TRBV27,-,TRBJ2-2,11
TGTGCCAGCAGTTTTCATTCCCGGACAGCCATATCTATGTCTGGCTACACCTTC,CASSFHSRTAISMSGYTF,-,TRBV27,-,TRBJ1-2,18
TGTGCCATCCGGGACACCTCCACAGATACGCAGTATTTT,CAIRDTSTDTQYF,-,TRBV10-3,-,TRBJ2-3,13
TGTGCCAGCAGTGACTGGACAGGGCACACCTACGAGCAGTACTTC,CASSDWTGHTYEQYF,few,TRBV2,TRBD1,TRBJ2-7,15
TGTGCCAGCAGTTCAGGACCCGGCTGGAACACCGGGGAGCTGTTTTTT,CASSSGPGWNTGELFF,few,TRBV7-9,-,TRBJ2-2,16
TGCAGCGCTCTCCCCTCCCCCGGGGGTCGGACTGAAGCTTTCTTT,CSALPSPGGRTEAFF,-,TRBV29-1,-,TRBJ1-1,15
TGTGCCAGCAGCAACCCTCCCTATAAAGCGGCGGATCCCACAGATACGCAGTATTTT,CASSNPPYKAADPTDTQYF,few,TRBV7-9,-,TRBJ2-3,19
TGTGCCAGCAGCTCCAGGGATTCACCCCTCCACTTT,CASSSRDSPLHF,few,TRBV9,-,TRBJ1-6,12
TGTGCCAGCTCACCGGGACTTCTCGGGGGGAACTATGGCTACACCTTC,CASSPGLLGGNYGYTF,-,TRBV18,-,TRBJ1-2,16
TGTGCCAGCAGCGCCGGGACAGGCCTCTATGGCTACACCTTC,CASSAGTGLYGYTF,-,TRBV7-9,TRBD1,TRBJ1-2,14
TGTGCCAGCAGCTTTACCGGGACAGGGGATGATCAGCCCCAGCATTTT,CASSFTGTGDDQPQHF,-,TRBV7-2,TRBD1,TRBJ1-5,16
TGTGCCAGCAGCGTACAGGGCTCGGGGCGCGGCTACACCTTC,CASSVQGSGRGYTF,-,TRBV7-2,-,TRBJ1-2,14
TGTGCCAGCAGCGTAGCCCGGACTAGCGGGTCCGAGACCCAGTACTTC,CASSVARTSGSETQYF,-,TRBV9,TRBD2,TRBJ2-5,16
TGCAGCGTTGAGCAGACCACAGATACGCAGTATTTT,CSVEQTTDTQYF,-,TRBV29-1,-,TRBJ2-3,12
TGCGCCAGCAGCTTCTCAGGGGGGACGAACACTGAAGCTTTCTTT,CASSFSGGTNTEAFF,-,TRBV5-1,TRBD1,TRBJ1-1,15
TGTGCCACCAAGGGCAGTACTCCGGTGAACTATGGCTACACCTTC,CATKGSTPVNYGYTF,once,TRBV10-3,-,TRBJ1-2,15
TGTGCCAGAAGCTTGCTTCCTGGACAGGGGGCCTACGAGCAGTACTTC,CARSLLPGQGAYEQYF,few,TRBV5-3,TRBD1,TRBJ2-7,16
TGTGCCAGCAGCACCCTCCCGACTAGCTCCTACGAGCAGTACTTC,CASSTLPTSSYEQYF,-,TRBV9,-,TRBJ2-7,15
TGTGCCAGCAGCGGACGACAGGGTTCCTACGAGCAGTACTTC,CASSGRQGSYEQYF,-,TRBV11-3,TRBD1,TRBJ2-7,14
TGTGCCAGCAGCGGGGACAGGAACAATGAGCAGTTCTTC,CASSGDRNNEQFF,-,TRBV5-4,TRBD1,TRBJ2-1,13
TGCGCCAGCAGCCTGCGGGGACTCGCCATGGAGACCCAGTACTTC,CASSLRGLAMETQYF,-,TRBV4-3,-,TRBJ2-5,15
TGTGCCATCAGTATCGGGACAAGGGAGCTGAACACTGAAGCTTTCTTT,CAISIGTRELNTEAFF,-,TRBV10-3,-,TRBJ1-1,16
TGTGCCAGCAGCTCGGGACACGAGTCCTACAATGAGCAGTTCTTC,CASSSGHESYNEQFF,-,TRBV7-2,-,TRBJ2-1,15
TGTGCCATCAGTCAGGGAGGGGTTGAAAAACTGTTTTTT,CAISQGGVEKLFF,-,TRBV10-3,-,TRBJ1-4,13
TGTGCCAGCAGCCCCCAGGCCCAGACTAGCGGGGGGGCCATGTTCTTC,CASSPQAQTSGGAMFF,-,TRBV7-3,TRBD2,TRBJ2-1,16
TGTGCCAGCGAAAAGGCCGGGGTGGCTGAAGCTTTCTTT,CASEKAGVAEAFF,-,TRBV2,-,TRBJ1-1,13
TGTGCCAGCAGCTTAGCGTGGAGGGGGGTGGGGGGCTACACCTTC,CASSLAWRGVGGYTF,-,TRBV7-8,-,TRBJ1-2,15
TGTGCCAGCAGCTTAGACTCTAGCTCCTATAATTCACCCCTCCACTTT,CASSLDSSSYNSPLHF,-,TRBV7-2,-,TRBJ1-6,16
TGCGCCAGCAGCCAAGGAGCAGGGGTCGGCTATGGCTACACCTTC,CASSQGAGVGYGYTF,once,TRBV4-1,-,TRBJ1-2,15
TGTGCCACCATGGCGGGGTCTCCTCTAGGCTACACCTTC,CATMAGSPLGYTF,few,TRBV19,-,TRBJ1-2,13
TGCGCCAGCAGCCCGAGGACAGGCTCGAACACTGAAGCTTTCTTT,CASSPRTGSNTEAFF,-,TRBV5-1,TRBD1,TRBJ1-1,15
TGTGCCAGCAGCCAAGCGGGGGCCGTACATACGCAGTATTTT,CASSQAGAVHTQYF,-,TRBV27,TRBD2,TRBJ2-3,14
TGCAGCGTTGAGGCGGGAGCCCAAGAGACCCAGTACTTC,CSVEAGAQETQYF,-,TRBV29-1,TRBD2,TRBJ2-5,13
TGTGCCAGCAGCGGAAGCTCCATCCATTTT,CASSGSSIHF,-,TRBV9,-,TRBJ2-3,10
TGTGCCAGCAGCCAGATGGGCATTTTGGGCTCCGGAAACACCATATATTTT,CASSQMGILGSGNTIYF,-,TRBV14,-,TRBJ1-3,17
TGTGCCAGCAGAAGGACACAGAACACCGGGGAGCTGTTTTTT,CASRRTQNTGELFF,-,TRBV6-1,-,TRBJ2-2,14
TGTGCCAGCAGTAACGCCTTCGGGAACACTGAAGCTTTCTTT,CASSNAFGNTEAFF,-,TRBV6-5,-,TRBJ1-1,14
TGTGCCAGCAGTCTTACTCGACCGAGCTACAATGAGCAGTTCTTC,CASSLTRPSYNEQFF,-,TRBV2,-,TRBJ2-1,15
TGTGCCAGCAGCGGGCGCGTCACGCATGAGCAGTTCTTC,CASSGRVTHEQFF,-,TRBV2,-,TRBJ2-1,13
TGTGCCAGCAGCGTTCGGGACAGGGTTTCTGGCTACACCTTC,CASSVRDRVSGYTF,few,TRBV7-9,TRBD1,TRBJ1-2,14